The rows below give T cell receptor beta chains drawn from one sample of a study of cytomegalovirus exposure and HLA in healthy donors. The method was immunoSEQ multiplex PCR; TCRdb's version includes in-frame clones alone and lacks a portion of them. Of more than 110,000 clones in the sample, over 70% were seen once. Specimen: PBMCs. The receptors originated from a male donor in good health and CMV-seronegative. CDR3s include the opening cysteine and the closing phenylalanine or tryptophan. The order of the fields is D gene, J gene, V gene, clone size, CDR3 protein, CDR3 DNA. A D gene is named only where the DNA matches it firmly. Size values are once, few and many counts, or a class for expanded clones, and some rows have none.

>TRBD1|TRBJ2-2|TRBV7-2|.
CASSLRWGQGSGGTGELFF
TGTGCCAGCAGCCTGAGATGGGGACAGGGGTCAGGTGGCACCGGGGAGCTGTTTTTT
>.|TRBJ1-1|TRBV5-4|.
CASSNDRNTEAFF
TGTGCCAGCAGCAATGACAGGAACACTGAAGCTTTCTTT
>.|TRBJ2-2|TRBV19|few
CASSTGHSGELFF
TGTGCCAGTAGTACCGGACATTCCGGGGAGCTGTTTTTT
>TRBD2|TRBJ2-5|TRBV5-8|.
CASSYGTSGAQETQYF
TGTGCCAGCAGCTATGGGACTAGCGGGGCTCAAGAGACCCAGTACTTC
>TRBD1|TRBJ2-3|TRBV4-3|once
CASSQVARGTDAQYF
TGCGCCAGCAGCCAAGTGGCCAGGGGGACAGATGCGCAGTATTTT
>.|TRBJ1-2|TRBV30|.
CAWRILANYGYTF
TGTGCCTGGAGGATCTTAGCTAACTATGGCTACACCTTC
>TRBD1|TRBJ2-7|TRBV7-9|.
CASLSGRGPPEQYF
TGTGCCAGCTTGTCGGGCAGGGGGCCGCCCGAGCAGTACTTC
>.|TRBJ1-1|TRBV4-1|.
CASSLLETAGDVNTEAFF
TGCGCCAGCAGCCTTCTAGAGACGGCAGGGGATGTGAACACTGAAGCTTTCTTT
>.|TRBJ2-5|TRBV4-3|.
CASSQSPGAQAVGTQYF
TGCGCCAGCAGCCAGTCCCCGGGTGCACAGGCGGTGGGGACCCAGTACTTC
>TRBD1|TRBJ2-2|TRBV30|.
CAWIDKGTAPGAGELFF
TGTGCCTGGATCGACAAAGGGACAGCGCCAGGGGCCGGGGAGCTGTTTTTT
>TRBD2|TRBJ2-7|TRBV2|.
CASRGGGAIEQYF
TGTGCCAGCAGGGGCGGGGGGGCTATCGAGCAGTACTTC
>.|TRBJ1-5|TRBV10-3|once
CAIKGPGEQPQHF
TGTGCCATCAAAGGCCCTGGGGAGCAGCCCCAGCATTTT
>TRBD1|TRBJ2-7|TRBV7-9|few
CASSMTGSYEQYF
TGTGCCAGCAGCATGACAGGGTCCTACGAGCAGTACTTC
>TRBD2|TRBJ2-2|TRBV27|few
CASSFAGGYTGELFF
TGTGCCAGCAGTTTTGCGGGGGGATACACCGGGGAGCTGTTTTTT
>TRBD2|TRBJ2-2|TRBV10-1|.
CASSEAGLATNTGELFF
TGCGCCAGCAGTGAGGCGGGACTAGCGACCAACACCGGGGAGCTGTTTTTT
>TRBD1|TRBJ1-4|TRBV5-6|.
CASSPGRGRREEKLFF
TGTGCCAGCTCCCCCGGGAGGGGGCGAAGGGAAGAAAAACTGTTTTTT
>TRBD1|TRBJ1-4|TRBV28|.
CASSPGTGRNEKLFF
TGTGCCAGCAGCCCTGGGACAGGTCGTAATGAAAAACTGTTTTTT
>.|TRBJ2-6|TRBV21-1|.
CASGQGAEAGANVLTF
TGTGCCAGCGGACAGGGGGCAGAAGCTGGGGCCAACGTCCTGACTTTC
>TRBD2|TRBJ2-3|TRBV6-1|.
CASSLLAGGTDTQYF
TGTGCCAGCAGCCTACTAGCGGGGGGAACAGATACGCAGTATTTT
>.|TRBJ2-1|TRBV5-8|.
CASSPGSSAFDNEQFF
TGTGCCAGCAGCCCGGGCTCTAGCGCGTTTGACAATGAGCAGTTCTTC
>TRBD1|TRBJ1-2|TRBV7-2|.
CASSPMTGGNYGYTF
TGTGCCAGCAGCCCAATGACAGGGGGAAACTATGGCTACACCTTC
>.|TRBJ1-1|TRBV10-2|few
CASSALNTEAFF
TGCGCCAGCAGTGCCTTGAACACTGAAGCTTTCTTT
>.|TRBJ1-5|TRBV2|.
CASSEGVYSNQPQHF
TGTGCCAGCAGTGAGGGCGTCTATAGCAATCAGCCCCAGCATTTT
>.|TRBJ1-1|TRBV10-1|.
CASFRRGCTEAFF
TGCGCCTCCTTCAGACGGGGGTGCACTGAAGCTTTCTTT
>TRBD1|TRBJ2-7|TRBV5-1|few
CASSLTGGSGLYEQYF
TGCGCCAGCAGTCTCACAGGGGGCTCGGGACTCTACGAGCAGTACTTC
>.|TRBJ2-3|TRBV27|.
CASTEGGATDTQYF
TGTGCCAGCACCGAAGGGGGGGCCACAGATACGCAGTATTTT